This TCR beta chain was sequenced during a study of T cell responses to AZD1222 COVID-19 vaccine. CDR3 length equals 17 residues. CDR1 and CDR2 from the germline V gene are SGDLS and YYNGEE. V dropped 0 bases and J dropped 2 bases, with 14 bases sitting between them. Produced via immunoSEQ multiplex PCR; TCRdb's table is partial and in-frame only. The sample lists some 120,000 clones; about 90% were seen once. V usage is TRBV9 and J usage is TRBJ1-4; the D is unclear. Sequences were derived from peripheral blood, sampled on day 0 of AZD1222 vaccination. This receptor was identified in an adult in good health. In DNA form, the CDR3 reads TGTGCCAGCAGCGTAGGATTCGGGGAAGGGACTAATGAAAAACTGTTTTTT. It specifies CASSVGFGEGTNEKLFF. The full variable domain, rest sourced from reference TRBV9 and TRBJ1-4, is DSGVTQTPKHLITATGQRVTLRCSPRSGDLSVYWYQQSLDQGLQFLIQYYNGEERAKGNILERFSAQQFPDLHSELNLSSLELGDSALYFCASSVGFGEGTNEKLFFGSGTQLSVL.